A single sample gave rise to the 29 T cell receptor beta chains below, sequenced in a study of radiation and T cells in renal cell carcinoma (dated by TCRdb to between 2020 and 2021). What this sample's time point label stands for: blood 2 weeks post-SBRT. What this sample's treatment or condition label stands for: 15 Gy SBRT to primary tumor, nephrectomy 4 weeks later. To prepare the library, the immunoSEQ multiplex PCR assay was applied. The table was pulled from immuneACCESS by TCRdb, which kept in-frame rearrangements only. Such tables lose some clones; where checked, under half of the loss comes from unresolved V genes, and the rest has no known cause. This sample comprises about 60,000 clones, 70% to 80% of them detected only once. The top ten hold about 7% of the sample. Sample: blood, taken from a patient whose treatment included radiotherapy and nephrectomy. These receptors all stem from a man in his sixties with renal cell carcinoma.

In nucleotides, the CDR3 is TGTGCCAGTAGTCCTCAGACTAGCGGGGGTACAGATACGCAGTATTTT. Protein sequence: CASSPQTSGGTDTQYF. This chain joins TRBV19 and TRBJ2-3; the match to TRBD2 covers 12 bases. Germline CDR1 LNHDA, CDR2 SQIVND (reference sequence). This CDR3 region has 16 residues. With 5 bases clipped from V and 3 bases from J, the junction kept 6 bases outside the gene matches.

This chain connects TRBV6-5 to TRBJ1-4; 8 nucleotides align to TRBD1. Germline CDR1 MNHEY, CDR2 SVGAGI. CDR3 length equals 14 residues. Unmatched junction bases numbered 8, after V lost 6 bases and J lost 8 bases. CDR3 DNA sequence: TGTGCCAGCAGCCGAGGACAGGGCAGCGAAAAACTGTTTTTT. Amino acid sequence: CASSRGQGSEKLFF.

This clone has a single count. The chain employs TRBV5-6 and TRBJ1-2; a possible D gene is TRBD1 (6 bases). The CDR3 covers 14 residues. Per germline, CDR1 SGHDT and CDR2 YYEEEE. The V end lost 1 base, the J end lost 4 bases, and 11 bases lay between the germline ends. CDR3 coding DNA: TGTGCCAGCAGCTTGACACAGGGAACCTATGGCTACACCTTC. This translates into CASSLTQGTYGYTF.

The V gene is TRBV6-1, the J gene TRBJ1-1; D is undetermined. Germline CDR1 reads MNHNS; CDR2 reads SASEGT. The CDR3 spans 14 residues. V was cut by 2 bases and J by 6 bases, with 13 bases left in between. The CDR3 region is CASSESFTGAEAFF. CDR3 nucleotide sequence: TGTGCCAGCAGTGAATCATTTACGGGAGCTGAAGCTTTCTTT.

This chain uses TRBV7-2 with TRBJ2-1; D remains unclear. Germline V gene lookup returns CDR1 SGHTA and CDR2 FQGNSA. The V gene lost 3 bases and the J gene lost 8 bases, with 14 bases spanning the gap. CDR3 size: 14 residues. CDR3 DNA: TGTGCCAGCAGCTTCGGCGGTGCCTTGGATGAGCAGTTCTTC. Its translation is CASSFGGALDEQFF.

This rearrangement joins TRBV18 to TRBJ1-4, with 8 bases matching TRBD1. V shed 4 bases and J 6 bases; nucleotides not matched to a gene: 7. The CDR3 is 15 residues long. The germline CDR1 and CDR2 sequences are KGHSH and LQKENI. The CDR3 nucleotides are TGTGCCAGCTCACTCTCAGGGGGCAAGGATGAAAAACTGTTTTTT. Its protein product is CASSLSGGKDEKLFF.

This chain links TRBV5-1 with TRBJ2-7; 8 bases map to TRBD1. Unmatched junction bases numbered 10, after V lost 6 bases and J lost 5 bases. Germline lookup yields CDR1 SGHRS and CDR2 YFSETQ. The CDR3 contains 14 residues. The CDR3 loop reads CASTLRTGRHEQYF. CDR3 sequence (DNA): TGCGCCAGCACGCTGAGGACAGGGAGACACGAGCAGTACTTC.

This clone was detected only a few times. This sequence joins TRBV4-1 and TRBJ1-5; D is perhaps TRBD1 (5 bases). The CDR3 covers 13 residues. Trimming cost V 0 bases and J 16 bases, with 16 bases left between them. CDR1 and CDR2 (germline): MGHRA, YSYEKL. CDR3 nucleotide sequence: TGCGCCAGCAGCCAAGAGAAGGACACCCCGATCCATTTT. This gives the protein CASSQEKDTPIHF.

The genes are TRBV5-1 and TRBJ1-1; possibly TRBD1 for D (5 bases). This CDR3 contains 15 residues. The germline V gene encodes CDR1 SGHRS and CDR2 YFSETQ. V gave up 3 bases and J gave up 10 bases, with 22 bases separating them. CDR3 sequence reads: CASSSGDGAGVGAFF. For the CDR3, the DNA is TGCGCCAGCAGCTCCGGGGATGGGGCTGGGGTAGGAGCTTTCTTT.

DNA for the CDR3: TGTGCCAGCAGCTTTGGACTAGCGGGAGGAACAGATACGCAGTATTTT. It encodes CASSFGLAGGTDTQYF. The chain uses TRBV7-2 and TRBJ2-3; 14 bases map to TRBD2. The ends lost 3 bases at V and 3 bases at J; junction bases unmatched: 2. CDR3 size: 16 residues. Per germline, CDR1 SGHTA and CDR2 FQGNSA. Using reference TRBV7-2 and TRBJ2-3 for the parts outside the CDR3, the full variable domain is GAGVSQSPSNKVTEKGKDVELRCDPISGHTALYWYRQSLGQGLEFLIYFQGNSAPDKSGLPSDRFSAERTGGSVSTLTIQRTQQEDSAVYLCASSFGLAGGTDTQYFGPGTRLTVL.

This chain uses TRBV5-1 with TRBJ1-1, with 10 bases lining up with TRBD1. The germline gives CDR1 SGHRS, CDR2 YFSETQ. The CDR3 totals 15 residues. With 4 bases clipped from V and 5 bases from J, the junction kept 8 bases outside the gene matches. CDR3 residues: CASSEGPGQGTEAFF. For the CDR3, the DNA is TGCGCCAGCAGCGAAGGACCGGGACAGGGGACTGAAGCTTTCTTT.

Points on this clone: The same CDR3 also results from other DNA sequences found in this sample. V is TRBV7-2 and J is TRBJ1-4; the D gene is possibly TRBD1 (6 bases). CDR1 and CDR2 from the germline V gene are SGHTA and FQGNSA. The V end was cut by 5 bases, the J end by 8 bases, with 24 bases between. There are 17 residues in the CDR3. CDR3 DNA sequence: TGTGCCAGCAGCCTCGTAGGGGGGGGAGTTACGAACGAAAAACTGTTTTTT. It specifies CASSLVGGGVTNEKLFF.

This clone has more than one count but fewer than ten. The genes are TRBV6-1 and TRBJ2-1; 11 nucleotides match TRBD2. The CDR3 consists of 15 residues. J lost 8 bases, V lost 6 bases, and 9 bases had no gene match. Germline V gives CDR1 MNHNS, CDR2 SASEGT. In DNA form, the CDR3 reads TGTGCCAGCAGAATAGCGGGAGGGCCCGCACATGAGCAGTTCTTC. It yields the protein CASRIAGGPAHEQFF.

CDR3: CARDFRTGDEQYV. DNA for the CDR3: TGTGCCAGAGATTTTCGGACAGGGGACGAGCAGTACGTC. The rearrangement uses TRBV6-1 and TRBJ2-7; 9 bases map to TRBD1. Germline V gene sequence: CDR1 MNHNS, CDR2 SASEGT. Germline trimming cut 9 bases from V and 5 bases from J; bases unmatched to any gene: 8. The CDR3 has 13 residues.

The chain recombines TRBV2 with TRBJ2-1, with 7 bases lining up with TRBD1. This CDR3 has 14 residues. V trimming: 5 bases; J trimming: 3 bases; junction bases outside the gene matches: 4. Germline values: CDR1 SNHLY, CDR2 FYNNEI. The CDR3 bases are TGTGCCAGCAGTAAGCAGGGGGACTACAATGAGCAGTTCTTC. It codes for CASSKQGDYNEQFF.

The J gene is TRBJ2-2, the V gene TRBV2, with a possible D match to TRBD2 (6 bases). V was trimmed by 6 bases and J by 5 bases, leaving 16 bases between them. CDR1 and CDR2 (germline): SNHLY, FYNNEI. The CDR3 covers 15 residues. In nucleotides, the CDR3 is TGTGCCAGCAGGACTCCGGGAGCTTATACCGGGGAGCTGTTTTTT. This codes for CASRTPGAYTGELFF.

The chain is built from TRBV7-8 and TRBJ2-1; D is ambiguous. CDR3 length: 12 residues. Germline assignment: CDR1 SGHVS and CDR2 FQNEAQ. Trimming removed 2 bases from V and 11 bases from J, with 10 bases in between. As DNA, the CDR3 is TGTGCCAGCAGCTTAAATCGAGGAAAGCAGTTCTTC. Its protein is CASSLNRGKQFF.

The rearrangement joins TRBV2 to TRBJ2-7; D gene unclear. The CDR3 extends over 12 amino acids. Germline CDR1 and CDR2: SNHLY and FYNNEI. V was cut by 6 bases and J by 6 bases, with 12 bases left in between. CDR3 region: CASRVGRGEQYF. The CDR3 DNA follows: TGTGCCAGCAGAGTTGGGCGCGGCGAGCAGTACTTC. Full variable domain (remainder filled in from reference TRBV2 and TRBJ2-7): EPEVTQTPSHQVTQMGQEVILRCVPISNHLYFYWYRQILGQKVEFLVSFYNNEISEKSEIFDDQFSVERPDGSNFTLKIRSTKLEDSAMYFCASRVGRGEQYFGPGTRLTVT.

The rearrangement joins TRBV18 to TRBJ2-2, with D tentatively TRBD2 (5 bases). Germline-derived CDR1 and CDR2 are KGHSH and LQKENI. Trimming pared 2 bases from V and 1 base from J, leaving 8 bases between. CDR3 length equals 15 residues. The CDR3 reads CASSPARGNTGELFF. The CDR3 DNA reads TGTGCCAGCTCACCAGCCCGGGGGAACACCGGGGAGCTGTTTTTT. The full variable domain, completed using reference TRBV18 and TRBJ2-2, is NAGVMQNPRHLVRRRGQEARLRCSPMKGHSHVYWYRQLPEEGLKFMVYLQKENIIDESGMPKERFSAEFPKEGPSILRIQQVVRGDSAAYFCASSPARGNTGELFFGEGSRLTVL.

This clone was detected only a few times. V and J are TRBV5-1 and TRBJ1-1; weak D call: TRBD1 (5 bases). The germline CDR1 and CDR2 sequences are SGHRS and YFSETQ. This CDR3 contains 14 residues. Trimming shortened V by 2 bases and J by 5 bases, and 13 bases separated the two germline ends. Here the CDR3 DNA reads TGCGCCAGCAGCTTTAGTGGCAGGGAGACTGAAGCTTTCTTT. Translation gives CASSFSGRETEAFF.

This clone occurred once. The rearrangement joins TRBV29-1 to TRBJ1-2; 9 nucleotides line up with TRBD1. CDR3 length: 16 residues. The germline V gene has CDR1 SQVTM and CDR2 ANQGSEA. J lost 7 bases, V lost 3 bases, and 15 bases had no gene match. CDR3 in DNA: TGCAGCGTTGAGGCCCCCCAAGGACAGGGGATCTTTGGCTACACCTTC. This gives the protein CSVEAPQGQGIFGYTF. Together with reference TRBV29-1 and TRBJ1-2, the CDR3 gives the full variable domain: SAVISQKPSRDICQRGTSLTIQCQVDSQVTMMFWYRQQPGQSLTLIATANQGSEATYESGFVIDKFPISRPNLTFSTLTVSNMSPEDSSIYLCSVEAPQGQGIFGYTFGSGTRLTVV.

This clone has more than one count but fewer than ten. Written as DNA, the CDR3 is TGTGCCTGGAACCGGGACAGACCGCACGGCTACACCTTC. Protein product: CAWNRDRPHGYTF. This rearrangement joins TRBV30 to TRBJ1-2, with 7 positions matching TRBD1. V lost 4 bases to trimming and J lost 8 bases; unmatched junction nucleotides: 10. CDR3 length: 13 residues. CDR1 is GTSNPN and CDR2 is SVGIG in the germline V gene (reference sequence). The full variable domain, rest sourced from reference TRBV30 and TRBJ1-2, is SQTIHQWPATLVQPVGSPLSLECTVEGTSNPNLYWYRQAAGRGLQLLFYSVGIGQISSEVPQNLSASRPQDRQFILSSKKLLLSDSGFYLCAWNRDRPHGYTFGSGTRLTVV.

The sample holds a few counts of this clone. The chain has TRBV12-5 and TRBJ1-1; D is perhaps TRBD1 (5 bases). The CDR3 extends over 12 amino acids. Trimming took off 7 bases at V and 5 bases at J, with 11 bases between the two ends. Germline V gene data show CDR1 as LGHNT and CDR2 as FRNRAP. CDR3 bases: TGTGCTAGTGCCCTTGGGGGAACTGAAGCTTTCTTT. This gives the protein CASALGGTEAFF.

This chain joins TRBV6-5 and TRBJ2-3, with D possibly being TRBD1 (6 bases). In germline, CDR1 is MNHEY, CDR2 SVGAGI. This CDR3 comprises 15 residues. Trimming stripped 6 bases from V and 1 base from J, with 14 bases between. CDR3 nucleotide sequence: TGTGCCAGCAGAGACCAGGGGCTCGGCACAGATACGCAGTATTTT. It codes for CASRDQGLGTDTQYF.

This chain uses TRBV29-1 with TRBJ2-3; 10 positions agree with TRBD2. Germline V gene sequence: CDR1 SQVTM, CDR2 ANQGSEA. The CDR3 has 13 amino acids. V was clipped by 4 bases and J by 6 bases; unmatched bases: 4. CDR3 nucleotide sequence: TGCAGCGTTGGGGCTAGCGGGGGCGATACGCAGTATTTT. Amino acids: CSVGASGGDTQYF.

The chain links TRBV19 to TRBJ1-1; a weak D match, TRBD1 (6 bases). The germline V gene has CDR1 LNHDA and CDR2 SQIVND (reference sequence). The CDR3 contains 15 residues. V was cut by 2 bases and J by 3 bases, with 13 bases left in between. The CDR3 bases are TGTGCCAGTAGTATAAACCGGGGGGCGGACACTGAAGCTTTCTTT. Translation gives CASSINRGADTEAFF. Supplemented by reference TRBV19 and TRBJ1-1, the full variable domain reads DGGITQSPKYLFRKEGQNVTLSCEQNLNHDAMYWYRQDPGQGLRLIYYSQIVNDFQKGDIAEGYSVSREKKESFPLTVTSAQKNPTAFYLCASSINRGADTEAFFGQGTRLTVV.

The rearrangement uses TRBV29-1 and TRBJ1-2; 8 bases agree with TRBD1. The junction had 13 bases not matched to a gene; V was cut back by 3 bases and J by 7 bases. The germline V gene has CDR1 SQVTM and CDR2 ANQGSEA. The CDR3 has 15 residues. CDR3: CSVDLVKGQGTGYTF. CDR3 bases: TGCAGCGTTGATCTTGTTAAAGGACAGGGAACTGGCTACACCTTC.

The chain couples TRBV2 to TRBJ2-4, with D unresolved. V was clipped by 1 base and J by 0 bases, with 7 bases between them. The length of the CDR3 is 15 residues. Germline CDR1 SNHLY, CDR2 FYNNEI. The CDR3 reads CASSEGVIAKNIQYF. The DNA of the CDR3 is TGTGCCAGCAGTGAAGGCGTGATAGCCAAAAACATTCAGTACTTC. The full variable domain, completed using reference TRBV2 and TRBJ2-4, is EPEVTQTPSHQVTQMGQEVILRCVPISNHLYFYWYRQILGQKVEFLVSFYNNEISEKSEIFDDQFSVERPDGSNFTLKIRSTKLEDSAMYFCASSEGVIAKNIQYFGAGTRLSVL.

This chain connects TRBV7-9 to TRBJ2-3, with unresolved D. CDR1 and CDR2 (germline): SEHNR, FQNEAQ (reference sequence). The germline V and J ends were trimmed by 1 base and 3 bases, with 5 bases remaining between them. This CDR3 is built from 13 residues. This CDR3 is CASSLELTDTQYF. CDR3 bases: TGTGCCAGCAGCTTAGAATTAACAGATACGCAGTATTTT.